This T cell receptor (beta chain) came from a study of T cells in Graves' hyperthyroidism and ophthalmopathy (dated by TCRdb to between 2017 and 2020). In the study overall: Peripheral blood was collected at initial diagnosis, before any treatment. The paper describes TCR Vbeta CDR3 sequencing of 120 to 150 peripheral blood samples, made up of 43 ophthalmopathy patients, 70 to 75 hyperthyroidism patients and 17 progressor patients. To identify TCR V-J signatures that set the groups apart, the researchers used a discovery cohort of 100 patients, made up of under 45 with Graves' ophthalmopathy and some 56 with stable Graves' hyperthyroidism. Whether ophthalmopathy could be predicted prospectively was tested in an independent validation cohort made up of under 20 hyperthyroidism patients plus 17 patients who later progressed to ophthalmopathy. After sampling, hyperthyroidism patients received methimazole starting at 30 mg daily, and ophthalmopathy patients received high-dose intravenous methylprednisolone. The roughly 94 discovery patients were randomly divided into training and test sets at a 7:3 ratio. The study also compared thyroid tissue and blood T-cell repertoires from several Graves' hyperthyroidism patients.

This clonotype appeared many times. Its antigen is not yet known. No base-level quality is on record; no much larger clone is a single base apart. V ends up 4 bases short and J 6 bases short, with an unmatched junction base count of 7. From the cysteine through the phenylalanine, the CDR3 covers 14 amino acids. Only the CDR3 DNA stays, 42 bases, in frame from base 1. Via the germline V gene (reference sequence), CDR1 is MNHEY and CDR2 SMNVEV. Moderately to severely active disease, a Clinical Activity Score of at least 3, a NOSPECS grade of at least 4, and a duration under 3 months were present in ophthalmopathy patients. Patients with uncontrolled infections, other autoimmune diseases, pregnancy or lactation were excluded. Diagnoses were established on the basis of clinical symptoms, serum thyroxine and TRAb, thyroid ultrasound, and orbital computed tomography. PBMCs were isolated from about 9 ml of fresh peripheral blood by Ficoll-Paque density gradient centrifugation. Total RNA was extracted with Trizol reagent, and quality was checked on an Agilent 2100 Bioanalyzer.

The TCR beta CDR3 regions were amplified from the RNA transcripts. For the first round of RT-PCR on the TCR CDR3, the HTBI primer set was used together with the Qiagen OneStep RT-PCR kit. The libraries were constructed in a second round of multiplex PCR and then size-selected and purified. Paired-end sequencing of the libraries was performed with 100 bp reads on an Illumina HiSeq2000. In the original analysis: Raw data were processed with SOAPnuke, discarding reads with adapters, uncalled bases, mean Phred below 15, or no exact constant-primer or identifier match. High-quality paired reads were merged with COPE v1.2.5, and unique nucleotide sequences were defined as clonotypes. MiTCR v1.1 was used to align clonotypes to the IMGT TRBV, TRBD and TRBJ reference segments. The analysis included only V-J combinations with a frequency above 0.0001, which together covered 99% to 99.2% of the repertoires. A TCS score was defined as the ratio between F50 (clonal expansion) and ExV (chaos), using BLOSUM62-based TCRdist between CDR3 peptides within each V-J. Welch's t-statistics and random forest reduced around 550 V-J features to around 14, which were used in a naive Bayes classifier (R e1071). The raw public data were reprocessed by TCRdb itself: fastp quality trimming at Q25, MiXCR clonotype calling, in-frame beta chains only. Every entry covers one CDR3 protein and lists the most common genes and DNA from its rows. The V and J calls and clone size are TCRdb's, not the authors'. Present in this sample are fewer than 750,000 distinct CDR3 sequences, about 14% of which were seen just once. Approximately 13% of the sample is taken by the ten largest.

Results the study describes overall, beyond this receptor: No statistical method was used to set the sample size in advance, and investigators knew the group allocation. In validation, the model predicted progression to ophthalmopathy with around 71% sensitivity and approximately 78% specificity, a median of about six months before onset. Most expanded thyroid clonotypes (frequency above 0.001) were also found in blood, which suggests that blood repertoires may mirror thyroid immune responses. A model built on a 13 V-J signature distinguished ophthalmopathy from stable hyperthyroidism, reaching around 87% sensitivity and under 84% specificity in cross-validation and 80%/75% in testing.

Material for sequencing was blood. In this chain, TRBV27 is recombined with TRBJ2-7; 9 bases in the middle match TRBD1. The receptor's source is a woman in her fifties or sixties with Graves' ophthalmopathy. The CDR3 reads CASSSIGTGPEQYF. The bases are TGTGCCAGCAGTTCCATTGGGACAGGGCCCGAGCAGTACTTC.